One sample yielded the 32 T cell receptor beta chains listed below, sequenced in a study of a mutant IDH1 vaccine in newly diagnosed glioma. Indicated time point: week 23, last vaccination. Doses comprised 300 ug of mutant IDH1 20-mer peptide each, plus topical imiquimod. Assay used: immunoSEQ multiplex PCR; TCRdb lists only in-frame clones, some missing. The data hold roughly 43,000 clones, with 65% to 85% observed a single time. Their cognate antigens are unknown. The sequenced sample was PBMCs, obtained from a glioma patient whose treatment included an IDH1 peptide vaccine. All receptors come from a woman younger than 30 with glioma. Some clones in this sample may be carry-over from other donors' samples.

A few counts support this clone. In nucleotides, the CDR3 is TGCGCCAGCAGCTCTTGGGAAGGGATGAACACTGAAGCTTTCTTT. Residues: CASSSWEGMNTEAFF. The chain joins TRBV5-1 to TRBJ1-1, with no clear D. The germline V and J ends were trimmed by 3 bases and 0 bases, with 12 bases remaining between them. The CDR3 totals 15 residues. Germline V gene sequence: CDR1 SGHRS, CDR2 YFSETQ.

V usage is TRBV7-3 and J usage is TRBJ1-1, with 8 bases identical to TRBD1. Germline values: CDR1 SGHTA, CDR2 FQGTGA. After removal of 5 bases from V and 7 bases from J, the junction contained 6 bases not matched to a gene. The CDR3 length is 13 residues. The CDR3 region has the DNA TGTGCCAGCAGCCGGATTACAGGGGGTGAAGCTTTCTTT. Protein product: CASSRITGGEAFF.

The chain carries TRBV7-2 and TRBJ1-2; D ambiguous. Germline lookup yields CDR1 SGHTA and CDR2 FQGNSA. CDR3 length: 14 residues. The V gene lost 1 base and the J gene lost 1 base, with 7 bases spanning the gap. The CDR3 region is CASSLVPDNYGYTF. CDR3 bases: TGTGCCAGCAGCTTAGTCCCGGATAACTATGGCTACACCTTC.

The chain joins TRBV20-1 to TRBJ1-1; D might be TRBD1 (6 bases). There are 11 residues in the CDR3. With 4 bases removed from V and 5 bases from J, the gap between germline ends came to 8 bases. The germline CDR1 and CDR2 sequences are DFQATT and SNEGSKA (reference sequence). CDR3 nucleotides: TGCAGTGCTAACCAGGGGACTGAAGCTTTCTTT. As protein: CSANQGTEAFF.

The chain's CDR3 is CASSGQGAGNTIYF. In nucleotides, the CDR3 is TGTGCCAGCTCCGGCCAGGGGGCTGGAAACACCATATATTTT. This chain links TRBV4-2 with TRBJ1-3, with TRBD1 identical over 7 bases. Germline trimming cut 8 bases from V and 2 bases from J; bases unmatched to any gene: 6. This CDR3 is built from 14 residues. Germline V lookup: CDR1 LGHNA, CDR2 YNFKEQ.

The CDR3 loop is CASSKKGDHEQYF. CDR3 in DNA: TGTGCCAGTAGTAAAAAGGGGGACCACGAGCAGTACTTC. The chain is built from TRBV19 and TRBJ2-7; possible D gene TRBD1, 6 bases. CDR1 is LNHDA, CDR2 SQIVND, per germline (reference sequence). V gave up 4 bases and J gave up 5 bases, with 12 bases separating them. This CDR3 spans 13 amino acids.

The chain uses TRBV13 and TRBJ1-3; the D is unclear. The V gene's germline CDR1 is PRHDT and CDR2 FYEKMQ (reference sequence). The CDR3 runs to 17 residues. Trimming stripped 0 bases from V and 4 bases from J, with 16 bases between. The CDR3 DNA reads as TGTGCCAGCAGCTTAGGCCCGCCAGACCGAACGGGAAACACCATATATTTT. It codes for CASSLGPPDRTGNTIYF.

The chain recombines TRBV27 with TRBJ2-1; a possible D gene is TRBD2 (6 bases). CDR1 is MNHEY, CDR2 SMNVEV, per germline (reference sequence). Deletions cut 5 bases from V and 9 bases from J, with 17 bases between. The CDR3 totals 14 residues. CDR3 protein: CASSLNVLAGEQFF. As DNA, the CDR3 is TGTGCCAGCAGTCTAAATGTACTAGCCGGTGAGCAGTTCTTC.

V and J are TRBV19 and TRBJ1-4, with TRBD1 as a possible D gene (5 bases). Trimming shortened V by 7 bases and J by 4 bases, and 16 bases separated the two germline ends. In germline, CDR1 is LNHDA, CDR2 SQIVND (reference sequence). This CDR3 has 15 amino acids. The CDR3 loop is CASTPSGRVNEKLFF. CDR3 coding DNA: TGTGCCAGTACTCCCTCGGGCAGGGTTAATGAAAAACTGTTTTTT.

The CDR3 reads CASSPPGLAGGPGEQFF. The DNA of the CDR3 is TGTGCCAGCTCACCACCGGGACTAGCGGGGGGGCCCGGTGAGCAGTTCTTC. The V gene is TRBV18, the J gene TRBJ2-1; TRBD2 matches 16 bases. Germline-derived CDR1 and CDR2 are KGHSH and LQKENI. V was pared by 0 bases and J by 9 bases, with 5 bases of the junction left unmatched. The CDR3 runs 17 residues.

This chain links TRBV5-4 with TRBJ2-7, with 7 bases lining up with TRBD2. The J segment lost 6 bases and the V segment lost 4 bases, leaving 4 bases of the junction unmatched. This CDR3 is 12 amino acids long. The germline gives CDR1 SGHNT, CDR2 YYREEE (reference sequence). CDR3 protein: CASSRGGGEQYF. The CDR3 nucleotides read TGTGCCAGCAGCAGGGGCGGGGGCGAGCAGTACTTC.

The chain carries TRBV14 and TRBJ2-7, with D unclear. Germline lookup yields CDR1 SGHDN and CDR2 FVKESK. This CDR3 comprises 12 residues. Trimming removed 4 bases at V and 0 bases at J, with 4 bases between. The DNA for the CDR3 is TGTGCCAGCAGCCCGAACTCCTACGAGCAGTACTTC. It encodes CASSPNSYEQYF.

This chain uses TRBV25-1 with TRBJ1-2; D is undetermined. CDR3 length: 14 residues. The V gene's germline CDR1 is MGHDK and CDR2 SYGVNS. V was trimmed by 5 bases and J by 4 bases, leaving 14 bases between them. The CDR3 DNA is TGTGCCAGCAGTCCCCCCGGCGTGGGCTATGGCTACACCTTC. Translation gives CASSPPGVGYGYTF.

The chain carries TRBV19 and TRBJ2-2, with D perhaps being TRBD1 or TRBD2 (6 bases each). The CDR3 is 21 residues long. Germline-derived CDR1 and CDR2 are LNHDA and SQIVND (reference sequence). The ends were cut back, 7 bases at V and 4 bases at J, with 34 bases in the middle. CDR3 DNA sequence: TGTGCCAGTAACCGCGGGACATTCACCGTATTTGGGAGGAGGGGCACCGGGGAGCTGTTTTTT. As protein: CASNRGTFTVFGRRGTGELFF.

The rearrangement joins TRBV4-1 to TRBJ2-7; the D is unclear. The CDR3 sequence is 15 residues long. The germline gives CDR1 MGHRA, CDR2 YSYEKL. Trimming cost V 0 bases and J 3 bases, with 12 bases left between them. The CDR3 reads CASSQDIAPIYEQYF. CDR3 coding DNA: TGCGCCAGCAGCCAAGATATAGCCCCGATCTACGAGCAGTACTTC.

CDR3 sequence (DNA): TGCGCCAGCAGCGGCGGACAGCCGAACACTGAAGCTTTCTTT. Amino acid sequence: CASSGGQPNTEAFF. The rearrangement joins TRBV5-1 to TRBJ1-1; possibly TRBD1 for D (6 bases). Germline lookup yields CDR1 SGHRS and CDR2 YFSETQ. Trimming took off 4 bases at V and 1 base at J, with 11 bases between the two ends. The CDR3 has 14 residues.

The V call is TRBV7-8, the J call TRBJ1-2, with D perhaps TRBD1 (5 bases). CDR3 length: 14 residues. V was pared by 1 base and J by 1 base, with 7 bases between. The germline gives CDR1 SGHVS, CDR2 FQNEAQ. Written as DNA, the CDR3 is TGTGCCAGCAGCTTAGTTGGGGGTAACTATGGCTACACCTTC. Residues: CASSLVGGNYGYTF. The complete variable domain, with remaining parts taken from reference TRBV7-8 and TRBJ1-2, reads GAGVSQSPRYKVAKRGQDVALRCDPISGHVSLFWYQQALGQGPEFLTYFQNEAQLDKSGLPSDRFFAERPEGSVSTLKIQRTQQEDSAVYLCASSLVGGNYGYTFGSGTRLTVV.

The chain carries TRBV5-5 and TRBJ2-5; 10 nucleotides match TRBD2. The V gene end was trimmed by 0 bases and the J gene end by 4 bases; junction bases not matched to a gene: 9. CDR1 SGHKS and CDR2 YYEKEE come from the germline V gene (reference sequence). The CDR3 has 17 amino acids. CDR3 sequence (DNA): TGTGCCAGCAGCTTGGAGTTAGCGGGAGGTTGGAGAGAGACCCAGTACTTC. This gives the protein CASSLELAGGWRETQYF.

The chain is built from TRBV2 and TRBJ2-3; the match to TRBD2 covers 8 bases. Trimming took 10 bases from V and 5 from J; bases not matched to a gene: 5. This CDR3 has 12 residues. CDR1 and CDR2 (germline): SNHLY, FYNNEI. DNA for the CDR3: TGTGCCATCCGCGGGGGGATAGATACGCAGTATTTT. It codes for CAIRGGIDTQYF. Supplemented by reference TRBV2 and TRBJ2-3, the full variable domain reads EPEVTQTPSHQVTQMGQEVILRCVPISNHLYFYWYRQILGQKVEFLVSFYNNEISEKSEIFDDQFSVERPDGSNFTLKIRSTKLEDSAMYFCAIRGGIDTQYFGPGTRLTVL.

The V call is TRBV29-1, the J call TRBJ2-3; D remains unclear. V was pared by 2 bases and J by 2 bases, with 11 bases between. CDR3 size: 14 residues. Germline values: CDR1 SQVTM, CDR2 ANQGSEA. Here the CDR3 reads CSVEPATSTDTQYF. CDR3 bases: TGCAGCGTTGAACCGGCTACCTCCACAGATACGCAGTATTTT.

The chain links TRBV29-1 to TRBJ1-1, with 7 nucleotides matching TRBD1. From germline, CDR1 is SQVTM and CDR2 ANQGSEA. V lost 6 bases to trimming and J lost 1 base; unmatched junction nucleotides: 8. This CDR3 region has 14 residues. CDR3 residues: CSVGEGAGNTEAFF. For the CDR3, the DNA is TGCAGCGTCGGGGAGGGGGCCGGGAACACTGAAGCTTTCTTT.

This clone is a singleton in its sample. This CDR3 reads CSASWEDTQYF. The CDR3 nucleotides read TGCAGTGCTAGTTGGGAAGATACGCAGTATTTT. The chain couples TRBV20-1 to TRBJ2-3; D gene uncertain. The V and J ends lost 3 bases and 5 bases respectively, with 6 bases between them. This CDR3 contains 11 residues. Germline V gene data show CDR1 as DFQATT and CDR2 as SNEGSKA (reference sequence).

The CDR3 DNA sequence: TGCAGCGTTGCAAAAGGGGGCAATCAGCCCCAGCATTTT. Amino acid sequence: CSVAKGGNQPQHF. The J gene is TRBJ1-5, the V gene TRBV29-1; a weak D match, TRBD1 (5 bases). The CDR3 is 13 amino acids. The germline V and J ends were trimmed by 4 bases and 2 bases, with 9 bases remaining between them. The V gene's germline CDR1 is SQVTM and CDR2 ANQGSEA.

The CDR3 nucleotides read TGTGCCAGCAGAGGACTAGCGGGAAGGGGGAGTGAGCAGTTCTTC. Translation: CASRGLAGRGSEQFF. The chain couples TRBV11-2 to TRBJ2-1; 12 nucleotides align to TRBD2. The CDR3 loop spans 15 amino acids. The trim removed 6 bases at V and 9 bases at J, leaving 9 bases unmatched. Germline V gives CDR1 SGHAT, CDR2 FQNNGV. Full variable domain (rest looked up from reference TRBV11-2 and TRBJ2-1): EAGVAQSPRYKIIEKRQSVAFWCNPISGHATLYWYQQILGQGPKLLIQFQNNGVVDDSQLPKDRFSAERLKGVDSTLKIQPAKLEDSAVYLCASRGLAGRGSEQFFGPGTRLTVL.

The chain links TRBV6-5 to TRBJ2-7; D not certain. Trimming shortened V by 5 bases and J by 3 bases, and 8 bases separated the two germline ends. The germline V gene has CDR1 MNHEY and CDR2 SVGAGI. This CDR3 is 12 amino acids long. The CDR3 DNA is TGTGCCAGCAGTGACCCCCTCTACGAGCAGTACTTC. Its translation: CASSDPLYEQYF.

The chain carries TRBV11-3 and TRBJ1-4; D remains unclear. The CDR3 spans 12 residues. V dropped 1 base and J dropped 5 bases, with 2 bases sitting between them. CDR1 is SGHNT and CDR2 is YENEEA in the germline V gene. CDR3 residues: CASSLGNEKLFF. Here the CDR3 DNA reads TGTGCCAGCAGCTTAGGGAATGAAAAACTGTTTTTT.

CDR3 DNA sequence: TGTGCCAGCAGCTCCCATAGAGGGGGCGGGAGCACCGGGGAGCTGTTTTTT. It codes for CASSSHRGGGSTGELFF. The rearrangement uses TRBV7-8 and TRBJ2-2; either TRBD1 or TRBD2 may supply D (7 bases each). The germline V gene has CDR1 SGHVS and CDR2 FQNEAQ. The CDR3 sequence is 17 residues long. Trimming shortened V by 4 bases and J by 4 bases, and 19 bases separated the two germline ends.

Only one count was recorded for this clone. The chain is built from TRBV7-9 and TRBJ2-2; the D gene is possibly TRBD1 (5 bases). CDR1 and CDR2 (germline): SEHNR, FQNEAQ (reference sequence). CDR3 length: 18 amino acids. V shed 5 bases and J shed 2 bases, with 21 bases lying between them. CDR3 sequence: CASSQDGAARANTGELFF. Written as DNA, the CDR3 is TGTGCCAGCAGCCAGGATGGGGCGGCTCGAGCTAACACCGGGGAGCTGTTTTTT.

This sequence joins TRBV5-6 and TRBJ1-5; the D gene is possibly TRBD1 (5 bases). Trimming stripped 0 bases from V and 4 bases from J, with 11 bases between. The germline V gene has CDR1 SGHDT and CDR2 YYEEEE. This CDR3 has 15 amino acids. DNA of the CDR3: TGTGCCAGCAGCTTGGCCGGGGGGGGAAATCAGCCCCAGCATTTT. As protein: CASSLAGGGNQPQHF. Variable domain in full (rest from reference TRBV5-6 and TRBJ1-5): DAGVTQSPTHLIKTRGQQVTLRCSPKSGHDTVSWYQQALGQGPQFIFQYYEEEERQRGNFPDRFSGHQFPNYSSELNVNALLLGDSALYLCASSLAGGGNQPQHFGDGTRLSIL.

V usage is TRBV28 and J usage is TRBJ1-2, with no clear D. The germline gives CDR1 MDHEN, CDR2 SYDVKM. The CDR3 runs 11 residues. Trimming cost V 6 bases and J 5 bases, with 7 bases left between them. CDR3 in amino acids: CASSTGYGYTF. The CDR3 nucleotides read TGTGCCAGCAGCACGGGATATGGCTACACCTTC.

Only one count was recorded for this clone. The chain links TRBV25-1 to TRBJ2-1; the D gene is possibly TRBD2 (5 bases). The CDR3 extends over 15 amino acids. Trimming took off 2 bases at V and 3 bases at J, with 11 bases between the two ends. CDR1 and CDR2 from the germline V gene are MGHDK and SYGVNS. CDR3 protein: CASSEIGLIYNEQFF. CDR3 coding DNA: TGTGCCAGCAGTGAAATTGGACTCATCTACAATGAGCAGTTCTTC.

The chain employs TRBV4-3 and TRBJ2-7, with TRBD1 matching over 7 bases. Germline V CDR1 and CDR2: LGHNA, YSLEER. The CDR3 sequence is 15 residues long. With V trimmed by 4 bases and J by 3 bases, 9 bases remained unmatched. This CDR3 is CASSPRQGEGYEQYF. The CDR3 nucleotides are TGCGCCAGCAGCCCCCGACAGGGAGAAGGCTACGAGCAGTACTTC.